The T cell receptor beta chain under discussion was sequenced for a study of blood T cells in healthy people across ages. Primers used in a second PCR of roughly 7 to 12 cycles were a sample-barcoded 5' primer and a J-beta primer mix. TCRdb reprocessed the 5' RACE reads with MiXCR, giving one entry per CDR3 protein. The table shows hundreds of thousands of distinct CDR3 sequences, with more than 20% occurring only once. V lost 3 bases, J lost 3 bases, and 10 bases lay in between. Per germline, CDR1 ENHRY and CDR2 SYGVKD. This CDR3 has 14 residues. These same records also appear under a second study, on T cells of mothers and their children. This second report adds: Reads recorded for TCR beta CDR3 numbered over 9 million per mother and about 3 million per child.

The chain joins TRBV10-3 to TRBJ2-3; perhaps TRBD2 as D (7 bases). Sequenced material: blood. The TCR originated in a boy between 10 and 17 years old in good health. The CDR3 coding sequence is TGTGCCATCAGTGATGGGGGGGCTACAGATACGCAGTATTTT. Translated, it gives CAISDGGATDTQYF.